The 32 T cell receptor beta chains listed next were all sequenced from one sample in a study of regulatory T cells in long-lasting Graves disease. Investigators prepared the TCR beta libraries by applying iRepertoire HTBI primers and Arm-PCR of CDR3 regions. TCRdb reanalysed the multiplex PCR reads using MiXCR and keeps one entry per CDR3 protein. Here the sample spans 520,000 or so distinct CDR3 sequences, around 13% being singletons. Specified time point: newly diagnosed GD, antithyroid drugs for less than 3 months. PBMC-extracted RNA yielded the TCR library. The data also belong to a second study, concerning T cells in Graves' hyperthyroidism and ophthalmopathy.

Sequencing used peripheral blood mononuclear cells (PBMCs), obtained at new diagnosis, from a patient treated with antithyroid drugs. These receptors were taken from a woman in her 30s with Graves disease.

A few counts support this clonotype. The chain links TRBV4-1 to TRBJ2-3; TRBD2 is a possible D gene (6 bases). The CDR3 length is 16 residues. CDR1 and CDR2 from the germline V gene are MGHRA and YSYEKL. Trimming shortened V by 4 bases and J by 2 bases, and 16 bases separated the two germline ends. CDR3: CASSRARGTNTDTQYF. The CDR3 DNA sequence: TGCGCCAGCAGCCGGGCCCGGGGGACCAACACAGATACGCAGTATTTT.

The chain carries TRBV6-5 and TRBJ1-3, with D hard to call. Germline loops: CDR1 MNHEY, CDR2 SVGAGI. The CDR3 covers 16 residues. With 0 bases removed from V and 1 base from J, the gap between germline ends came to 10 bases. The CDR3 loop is CASSYSSAASGNTIYF. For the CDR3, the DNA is TGTGCCAGCAGTTACTCGAGCGCAGCATCTGGAAACACCATATATTTT.

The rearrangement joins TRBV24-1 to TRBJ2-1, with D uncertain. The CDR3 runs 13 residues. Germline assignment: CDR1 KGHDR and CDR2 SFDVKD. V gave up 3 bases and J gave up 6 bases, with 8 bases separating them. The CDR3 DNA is TGTGCCACCAGTGATCCCAAACCCAATGAGCAGTTCTTC. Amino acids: CATSDPKPNEQFF.

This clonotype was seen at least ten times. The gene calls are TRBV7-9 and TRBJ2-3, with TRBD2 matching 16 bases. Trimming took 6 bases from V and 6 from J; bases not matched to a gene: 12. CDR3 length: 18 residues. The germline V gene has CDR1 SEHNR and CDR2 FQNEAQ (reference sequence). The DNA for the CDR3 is TGTGCCAGCAGTTCCCCGGGACTAGCGGGAGGGCCAGGGGATACGCAGTATTTT. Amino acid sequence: CASSSPGLAGGPGDTQYF.

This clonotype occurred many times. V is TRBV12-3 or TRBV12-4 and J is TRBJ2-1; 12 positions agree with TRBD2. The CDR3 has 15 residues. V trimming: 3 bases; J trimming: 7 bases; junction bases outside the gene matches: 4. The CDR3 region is CASSFALAGGNEQFF. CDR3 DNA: TGTGCCAGCAGTTTTGCGCTAGCGGGAGGGAATGAGCAGTTCTTC.

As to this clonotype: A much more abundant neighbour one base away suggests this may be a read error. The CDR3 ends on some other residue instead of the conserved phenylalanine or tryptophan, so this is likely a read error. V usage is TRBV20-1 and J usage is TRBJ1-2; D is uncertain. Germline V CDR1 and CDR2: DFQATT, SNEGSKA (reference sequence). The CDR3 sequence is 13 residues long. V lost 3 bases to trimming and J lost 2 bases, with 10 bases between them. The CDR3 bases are TGCAGTGCTAGCCGGAGAGTAAACTATGGCTACACCTCC. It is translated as CSASRRVNYGYTS.

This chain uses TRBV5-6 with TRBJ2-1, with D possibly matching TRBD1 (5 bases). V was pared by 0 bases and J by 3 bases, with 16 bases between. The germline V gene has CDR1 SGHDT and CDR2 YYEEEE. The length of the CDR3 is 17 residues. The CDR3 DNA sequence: TGTGCCAGCAGCTTGGGGGCCCTAAGGGGTGGCTACAATGAGCAGTTCTTC. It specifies CASSLGALRGGYNEQFF.

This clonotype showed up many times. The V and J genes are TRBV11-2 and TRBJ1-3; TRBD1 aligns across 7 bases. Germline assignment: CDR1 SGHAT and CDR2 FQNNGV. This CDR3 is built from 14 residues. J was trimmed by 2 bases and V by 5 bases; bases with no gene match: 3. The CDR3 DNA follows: TGTGCCAGCAGCATCGGGACAGCTGGAAACACCATATATTTT. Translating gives CASSIGTAGNTIYF.

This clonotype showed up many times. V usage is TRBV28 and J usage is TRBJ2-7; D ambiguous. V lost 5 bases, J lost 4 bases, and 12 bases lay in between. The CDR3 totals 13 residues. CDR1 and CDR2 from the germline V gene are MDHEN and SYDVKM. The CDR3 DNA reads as TGTGCCAGCAGTCCCCACCCGATGTACGAGCAGTACTTC. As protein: CASSPHPMYEQYF. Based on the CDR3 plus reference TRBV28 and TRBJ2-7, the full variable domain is DVKVTQSSRYLVKRTGEKVFLECVQDMDHENMFWYRQDPGLGLRLIYFSYDVKMKEKGDIPEGYSVSREKKERFSLILESASTNQTSMYLCASSPHPMYEQYFGPGTRLTVT.

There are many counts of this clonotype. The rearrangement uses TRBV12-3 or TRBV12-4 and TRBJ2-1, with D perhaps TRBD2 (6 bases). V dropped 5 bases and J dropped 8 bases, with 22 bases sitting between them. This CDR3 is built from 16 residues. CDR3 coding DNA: TGTGCCAGCAGTCCATCCGGGACTCTGTACATCGATGAGCAGTTCTTC. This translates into CASSPSGTLYIDEQFF.

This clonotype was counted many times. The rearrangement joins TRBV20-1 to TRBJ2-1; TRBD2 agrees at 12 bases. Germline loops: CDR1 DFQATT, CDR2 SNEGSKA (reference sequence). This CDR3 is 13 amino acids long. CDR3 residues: CSLTSGSHNEQFF. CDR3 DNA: TGCAGCTTGACTAGCGGGAGCCACAATGAGCAGTTCTTC.

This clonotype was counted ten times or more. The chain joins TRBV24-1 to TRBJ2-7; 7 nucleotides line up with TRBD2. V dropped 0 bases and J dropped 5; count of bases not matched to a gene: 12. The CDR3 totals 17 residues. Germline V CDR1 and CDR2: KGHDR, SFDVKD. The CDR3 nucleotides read TGTGCCACCAGTGATTTGCATAGTACGGGGACTACGAACGAGCAGTACTTC. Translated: CATSDLHSTGTTNEQYF.

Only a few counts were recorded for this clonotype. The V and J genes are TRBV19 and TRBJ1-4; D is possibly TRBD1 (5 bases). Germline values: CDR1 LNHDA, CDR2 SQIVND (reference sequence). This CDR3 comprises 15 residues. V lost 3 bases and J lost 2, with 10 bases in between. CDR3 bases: TGTGCCAGTAGTATTTCAAGGGGCACTAATGAAAAACTGTTTTTT. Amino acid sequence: CASSISRGTNEKLFF.

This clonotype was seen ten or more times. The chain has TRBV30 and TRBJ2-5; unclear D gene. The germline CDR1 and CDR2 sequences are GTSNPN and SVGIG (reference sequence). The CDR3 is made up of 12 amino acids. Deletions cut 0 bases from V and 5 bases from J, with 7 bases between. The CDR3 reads CAWSVGSETQYF. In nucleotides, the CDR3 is TGTGCCTGGAGTGTAGGGTCTGAGACCCAGTACTTC.

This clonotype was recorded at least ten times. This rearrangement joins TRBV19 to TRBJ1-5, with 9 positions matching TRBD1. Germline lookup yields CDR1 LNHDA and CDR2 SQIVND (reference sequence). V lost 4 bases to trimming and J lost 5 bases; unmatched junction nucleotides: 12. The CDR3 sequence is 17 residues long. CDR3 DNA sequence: TGTGCCAGTAGTACGACAGGGGGTGAGGCCGTTTATCAGCCCCAGCATTTT. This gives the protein CASSTTGGEAVYQPQHF.

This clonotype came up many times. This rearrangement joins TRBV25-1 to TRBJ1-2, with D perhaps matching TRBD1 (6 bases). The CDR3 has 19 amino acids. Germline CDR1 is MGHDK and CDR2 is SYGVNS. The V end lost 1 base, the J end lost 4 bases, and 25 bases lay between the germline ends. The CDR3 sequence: CASSEWIRQGKTGVYGYTF. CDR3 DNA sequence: TGTGCCAGCAGTGAATGGATCCGGCAGGGGAAGACGGGGGTCTATGGCTACACCTTC.

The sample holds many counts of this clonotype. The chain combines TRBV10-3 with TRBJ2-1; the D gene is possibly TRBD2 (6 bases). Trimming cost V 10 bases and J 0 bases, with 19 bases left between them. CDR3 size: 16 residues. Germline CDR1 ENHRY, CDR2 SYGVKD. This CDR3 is CATKAGDGSSYNEQFF. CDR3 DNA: TGTGCCACCAAAGCCGGGGACGGGAGCTCCTACAATGAGCAGTTCTTC.

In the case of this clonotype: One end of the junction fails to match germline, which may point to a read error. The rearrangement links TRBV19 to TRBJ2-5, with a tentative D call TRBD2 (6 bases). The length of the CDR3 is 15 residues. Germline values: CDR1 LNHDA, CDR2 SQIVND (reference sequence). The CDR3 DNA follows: TGTGCCGGTAGACGTGCGGGACTTTTTCAAGAGACCCAGTACTTC. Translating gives CAGRRAGLFQETQYF.

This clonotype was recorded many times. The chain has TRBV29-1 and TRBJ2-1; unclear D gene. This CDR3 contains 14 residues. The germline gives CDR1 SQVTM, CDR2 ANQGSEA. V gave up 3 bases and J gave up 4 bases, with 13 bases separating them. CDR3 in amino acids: CSVDGGEGYNEQFF. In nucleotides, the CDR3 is TGCAGCGTTGATGGCGGAGAAGGTTACAATGAGCAGTTCTTC.

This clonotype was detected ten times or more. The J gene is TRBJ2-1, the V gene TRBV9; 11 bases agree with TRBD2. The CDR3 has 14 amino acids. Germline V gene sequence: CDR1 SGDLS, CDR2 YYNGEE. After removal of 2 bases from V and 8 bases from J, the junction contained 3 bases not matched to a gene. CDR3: CASSVIAGGDEQFF. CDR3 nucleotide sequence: TGTGCCAGCAGCGTCATAGCGGGAGGGGATGAGCAGTTCTTC.

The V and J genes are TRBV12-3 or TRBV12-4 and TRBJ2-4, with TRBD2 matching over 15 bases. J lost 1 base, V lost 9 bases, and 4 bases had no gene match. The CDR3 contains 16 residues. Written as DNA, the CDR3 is TGTGCCAGTAGGACTAGCGGGAGGGGGGCCAAAAACATTCAGTACTTC. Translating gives CASRTSGRGAKNIQYF.

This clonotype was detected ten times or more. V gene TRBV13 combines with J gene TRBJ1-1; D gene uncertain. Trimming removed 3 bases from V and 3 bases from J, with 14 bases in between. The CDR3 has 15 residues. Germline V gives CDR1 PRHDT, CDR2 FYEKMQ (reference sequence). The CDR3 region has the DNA TGTGCCAGCAGCTTCTTGGGTTATGAAGACACTGAAGCTTTCTTT. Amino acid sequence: CASSFLGYEDTEAFF.

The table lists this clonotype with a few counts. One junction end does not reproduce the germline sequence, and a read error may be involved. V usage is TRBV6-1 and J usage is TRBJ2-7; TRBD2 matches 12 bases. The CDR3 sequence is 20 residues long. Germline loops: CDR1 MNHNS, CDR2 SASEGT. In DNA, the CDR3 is TGTGCCAGCAGCGAAGTCCACGGGACTAGCGGGCCGTTTAGCTCCTACGAGCAGTACTTC. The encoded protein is CASSEVHGTSGPFSSYEQYF.

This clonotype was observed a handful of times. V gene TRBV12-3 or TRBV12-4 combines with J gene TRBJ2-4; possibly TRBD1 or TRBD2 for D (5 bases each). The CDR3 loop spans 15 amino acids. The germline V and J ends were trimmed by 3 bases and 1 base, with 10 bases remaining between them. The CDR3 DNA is TGTGCCAGCAGTTTTGTGGGGGTGGCCAAAAACATTCAGTACTTC. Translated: CASSFVGVAKNIQYF.

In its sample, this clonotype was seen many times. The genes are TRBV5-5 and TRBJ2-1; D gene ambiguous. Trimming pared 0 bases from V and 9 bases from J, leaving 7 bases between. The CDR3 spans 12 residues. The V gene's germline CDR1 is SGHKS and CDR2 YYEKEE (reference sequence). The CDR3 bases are TGTGCCAGCAGCTTGGCCTGGAGTGAGCAGTTCTTC. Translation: CASSLAWSEQFF.

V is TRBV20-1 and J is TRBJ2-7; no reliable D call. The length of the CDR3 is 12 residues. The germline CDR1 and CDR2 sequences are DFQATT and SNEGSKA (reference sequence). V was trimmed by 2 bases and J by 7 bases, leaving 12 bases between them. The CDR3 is CSARQDSMEQYF. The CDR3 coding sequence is TGCAGTGCTAGACAGGATTCGATGGAGCAGTACTTC.

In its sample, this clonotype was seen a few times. This CDR3 is CSARGQADTQYF. CDR3 DNA: TGCAGTGCTAGGGGCCAGGCAGATACGCAGTATTTT. This sequence joins TRBV20-1 and TRBJ2-3, with no clear D. This CDR3 is 12 amino acids long. Trimming removed 3 bases at V and 4 bases at J, with 8 bases between. Germline CDR1 and CDR2: DFQATT and SNEGSKA (reference sequence).

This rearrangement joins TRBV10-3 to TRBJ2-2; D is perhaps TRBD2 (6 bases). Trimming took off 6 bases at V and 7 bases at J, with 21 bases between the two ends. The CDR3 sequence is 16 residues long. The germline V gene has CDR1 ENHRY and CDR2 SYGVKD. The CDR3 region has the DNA TGTGCCATCAGAGACGACGGGACTCCTATGATCGGGGAGCTGTTTTTT. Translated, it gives CAIRDDGTPMIGELFF.

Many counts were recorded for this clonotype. The chain's CDR3 is CASSYSPEGGYEQYF. DNA of the CDR3: TGTGCCAGCAGTTACTCACCGGAAGGGGGGTACGAGCAGTACTTC. The chain recombines TRBV6-5 with TRBJ2-7; perhaps D is TRBD1 or TRBD2 (6 bases each). Germline values: CDR1 MNHEY, CDR2 SVGAGI. This CDR3 region has 15 residues. Between the trimmed V and J ends, which lost 0 bases and 4 bases, there was a span of 13 bases.

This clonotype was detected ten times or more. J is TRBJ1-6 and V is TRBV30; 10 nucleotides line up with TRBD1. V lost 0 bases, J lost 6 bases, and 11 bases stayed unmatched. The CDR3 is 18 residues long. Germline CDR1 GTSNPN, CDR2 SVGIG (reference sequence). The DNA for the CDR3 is TGTGCCTGGAGTGTACGTCCCGGGACAGGGGTTCGTAATTCACCCCTCCACTTT. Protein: CAWSVRPGTGVRNSPLHF.

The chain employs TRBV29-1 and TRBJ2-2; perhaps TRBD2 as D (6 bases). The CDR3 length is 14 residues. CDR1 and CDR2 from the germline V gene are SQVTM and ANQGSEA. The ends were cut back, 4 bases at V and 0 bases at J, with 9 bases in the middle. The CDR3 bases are TGCAGCGTTGGGGGGGATCCGAACACCGGGGAGCTGTTTTTT. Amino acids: CSVGGDPNTGELFF.

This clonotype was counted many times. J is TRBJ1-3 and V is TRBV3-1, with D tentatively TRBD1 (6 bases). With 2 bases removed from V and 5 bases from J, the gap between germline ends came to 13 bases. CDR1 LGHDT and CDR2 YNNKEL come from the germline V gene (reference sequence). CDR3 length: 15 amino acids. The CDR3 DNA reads TGTGCCAGCAGCCAATTAGGGACAAGAAGAAACACCATATATTTT. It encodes CASSQLGTRRNTIYF.